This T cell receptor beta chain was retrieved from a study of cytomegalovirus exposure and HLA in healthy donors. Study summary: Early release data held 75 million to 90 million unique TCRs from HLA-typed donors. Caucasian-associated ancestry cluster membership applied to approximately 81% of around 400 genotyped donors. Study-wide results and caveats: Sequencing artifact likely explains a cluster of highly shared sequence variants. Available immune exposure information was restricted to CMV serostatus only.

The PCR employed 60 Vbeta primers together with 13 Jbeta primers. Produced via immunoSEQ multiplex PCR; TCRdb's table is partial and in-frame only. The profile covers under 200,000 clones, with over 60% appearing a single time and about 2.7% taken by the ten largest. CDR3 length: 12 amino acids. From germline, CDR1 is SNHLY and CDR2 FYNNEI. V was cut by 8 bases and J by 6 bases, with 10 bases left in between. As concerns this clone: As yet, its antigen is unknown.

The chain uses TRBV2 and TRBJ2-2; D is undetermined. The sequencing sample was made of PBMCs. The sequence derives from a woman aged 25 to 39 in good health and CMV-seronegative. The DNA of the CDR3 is TGTGCCAGCGTCACAGTCGCCGGGGAGCTGTTTTTT. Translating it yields CASVTVAGELFF.